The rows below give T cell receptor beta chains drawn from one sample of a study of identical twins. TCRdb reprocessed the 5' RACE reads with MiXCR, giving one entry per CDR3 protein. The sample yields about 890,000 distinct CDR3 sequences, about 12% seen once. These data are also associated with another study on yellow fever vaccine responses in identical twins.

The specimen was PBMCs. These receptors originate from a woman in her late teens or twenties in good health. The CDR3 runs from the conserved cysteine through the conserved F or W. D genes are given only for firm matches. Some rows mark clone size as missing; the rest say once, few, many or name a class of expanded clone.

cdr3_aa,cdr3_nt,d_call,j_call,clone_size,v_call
CASSAAGNQETQYF,TGCGCCAGCAGTGCCGCGGGGAACCAAGAGACCCAGTACTTC,.,TRBJ2-5,.,TRBV10-1
CASSPTGEHGYTF,TGTGCCAGCAGTCCTACAGGGGAGCATGGCTACACCTTC,TRBD1,TRBJ1-2,.,TRBV12-3/TRBV12-4
CSARDRAGGVFGGYTF,TGCAGTGCTAGAGATAGGGCAGGGGGCGTTTTTGGTGGCTACACCTTC,TRBD1,TRBJ1-2,few,TRBV20-1
CASSQTPLGAGSYEQYF,TGCGCCAGCAGCCAAACTCCTTTGGGGGCGGGCTCCTACGAGCAGTACTTC,.,TRBJ2-7,many,TRBV4-1
CASSDAYIDRLNGYTF,TGTGCCAGCAGCGACGCCTACATAGACAGGCTCAATGGCTACACCTTC,.,TRBJ1-2,many,TRBV7-9
CASSFLGQGARGNYGYTF,TGTGCCAGCAGTTTTCTGGGACAGGGGGCTAGGGGTAACTATGGCTACACCTTC,TRBD1,TRBJ1-2,few,TRBV12-3/TRBV12-4
CASSVASYEQFF,TGTGCCAGCAGCGTAGCTTCCTATGAGCAGTTCTTC,.,TRBJ2-1,few,TRBV9
CAIGGGEAFF,TGTGCCATCGGGGGGGGTGAAGCTTTCTTT,.,TRBJ1-1,many,TRBV12-3/TRBV12-4
CASTIGGGQRNEQFF,TGTGCCAGCACTATTGGGGGGGGTCAGCGCAATGAGCAGTTCTTC,TRBD2,TRBJ2-1,few,TRBV28
CASSIGQGTEAFF,TGTGCCAGCAGCATAGGACAGGGGACTGAAGCTTTCTTT,TRBD1,TRBJ1-1,.,TRBV7-6
CASSVSTGEGQPQHF,TGTGCCAGCAGCGTATCGACAGGGGAGGGTCAGCCCCAGCATTTT,TRBD1,TRBJ1-5,many,TRBV9
CASSLFGQGAGYTF,TGTGCCAGCAGTTTATTTGGACAGGGGGCCGGCTACACCTTC,TRBD1,TRBJ1-2,.,TRBV28
CAISDPKSSYEQYF,TGTGCCATCTCCGACCCCAAAAGCTCCTACGAGCAGTACTTC,.,TRBJ2-7,few,TRBV10-3
CASSQGLAGRRSAYNEQFF,TGCGCCAGCAGCCAGGGACTAGCGGGGAGGCGGAGTGCCTACAATGAGCAGTTCTTC,TRBD2,TRBJ2-1,few,TRBV4-1
CASSPLGAGYTF,TGTGCCAGCAGTCCCTTGGGGGCGGGCTACACCTTC,.,TRBJ1-2,.,TRBV6-5
CASSLTGTNEQFF,TGTGCCAGCAGCTTGACAGGAACTAATGAGCAGTTCTTC,.,TRBJ2-1,.,TRBV7-9
CSARSYKSSYNEQFF,TGCAGTGCTAGATCCTACAAGAGCTCCTACAATGAGCAGTTCTTC,.,TRBJ2-1,.,TRBV20-1
CASRGTGFSYNEQFF,TGTGCCAGCAGGGGGACAGGGTTCTCCTACAATGAGCAGTTCTTC,TRBD1,TRBJ2-1,.,TRBV3-1
CATSRGTSGGPNTGELFF,TGTGCCACCAGCAGGGGGACTAGCGGGGGGCCGAACACCGGGGAGCTGTTTTTT,TRBD2,TRBJ2-2,few,TRBV15
CASSRPPNEQFF,TGTGCCAGCAGTCGGCCCCCAAATGAGCAGTTCTTC,.,TRBJ2-1,.,TRBV3-1
CASRGNSYEQYF,TGTGCCAGCAGGGGCAACTCCTACGAGCAGTACTTC,.,TRBJ2-7,many,TRBV27
CASSLSLLAGALPTTDTQYF,TGTGCCAGCAGCTTAAGTCTGCTAGCGGGGGCCCTACCAACCACAGATACGCAGTATTTT,TRBD2,TRBJ2-3,once,TRBV11-1
CASKRREGPKTQYF,TGTGCCAGCAAGAGGCGGGAGGGCCCAAAGACCCAGTACTTC,TRBD2,TRBJ2-5,.,TRBV7-8
CASSPRPTYGYTF,TGTGCCAGCAGCCCACGACCGACTTATGGCTACACCTTC,.,TRBJ1-2,.,TRBV7-3
CASSLEGSSNQPQHF,TGTGCCAGCAGTCTGGAAGGCAGTAGCAATCAGCCCCAGCATTTT,.,TRBJ1-5,.,TRBV28
CSVETGIPGELFF,TGCAGCGTGGAGACAGGGATCCCCGGGGAGCTGTTTTTT,TRBD1,TRBJ2-2,.,TRBV29-1
CASSPTGHTDTQYF,TGTGCCAGCAGCCCGACGGGACACACAGATACGCAGTATTTT,.,TRBJ2-3,.,TRBV7-9
CASSSPSGSSSYNEQFF,TGTGCCAGCAGTTCCCCTTCGGGATCCAGCTCCTACAATGAGCAGTTCTTC,.,TRBJ2-1,many,TRBV28
CSASPRRLSYEQYF,TGCAGTGCTAGTCCCCGGAGGTTGTCCTACGAGCAGTACTTC,.,TRBJ2-7,few,TRBV20-1
CASSAGTGGSWEQYF,TGTGCCAGCAGCGCCGGGACAGGGGGCTCTTGGGAGCAGTACTTC,TRBD1,TRBJ2-7,.,TRBV28
CASSQDVSRNQETQYF,TGTGCCAGCAGCCAAGATGTTTCGCGTAACCAAGAGACCCAGTACTTC,.,TRBJ2-5,few,TRBV3-1
CASSNRQGNTGELFF,TGTGCCAGCAGCAATAGACAGGGAAACACCGGGGAGCTGTTTTTT,.,TRBJ2-2,few,TRBV21-1
CASSQLGLAGNEQYF,TGCGCCAGCAGCCAATTGGGACTAGCGGGAAACGAGCAGTACTTC,TRBD2,TRBJ2-7,.,TRBV4-1
CASSLAHVISYNSPLHF,TGTGCCAGCAGCTTAGCTCATGTGATCTCCTATAATTCACCCCTCCACTTT,.,TRBJ1-6,many,TRBV7-6
CASSFIPGLARNEQFF,TGTGCCAGCAGCTTTATTCCGGGACTAGCGAGGAATGAGCAGTTCTTC,TRBD2,TRBJ2-1,few,TRBV7-2
CASSHRYEQYF,TGTGCCAGCAGCCACCGTTACGAGCAGTACTTC,.,TRBJ2-7,.,TRBV3-1
CASSHTGFPYEQYF,TGTGCCAGCAGTCACACAGGGTTCCCCTACGAGCAGTACTTC,.,TRBJ2-7,.,TRBV5-4
CASTGTGGWPQHF,TGTGCCAGCACTGGGACAGGGGGTTGGCCCCAGCATTTT,TRBD1,TRBJ1-5,.,TRBV25-1
CSARDFTSGEYNEQFF,TGCAGTGCTAGAGATTTTACTAGCGGAGAGTACAATGAGCAGTTCTTC,TRBD2,TRBJ2-1,few,TRBV20-1
CASSSLQGAETQYF,TGTGCCAGCAGCAGCCTTCAGGGAGCCGAGACCCAGTACTTC,.,TRBJ2-5,few,TRBV25-1
CSATGTDNSPLHF,TGCAGTGCGACCGGGACAGATAATTCACCCCTCCACTTT,TRBD1,TRBJ1-6,.,TRBV20-1
CASSLTSGDNEQFF,TGCGCCAGCAGCTTGACTAGCGGGGACAATGAGCAGTTCTTC,TRBD2,TRBJ2-1,many,TRBV5-1